The 11 T cell receptor beta chains given below trace back to one sample, sequenced in a study of vaccination effects on CD4 cells after COVID-19 (dated by TCRdb to the early 2020s). No antigens are known for them. After 10 days of culture, CD4+ T cells were isolated with the EasySep CD4+ T cell isolation kit. Library construction relied on the immunoSEQ multiplex PCR assay. Imported from immuneACCESS, the table was reduced by TCRdb to in-frame sequences with V and J called. These copies leave out some clones; in studies compared against another copy, an unresolved V gene accounts for under half, and the cause of the remainder is not known. The sample table contains tens of thousands of clones; only one count was recorded for roughly four fifths of them. The leading ten clones occupy approximately 2% of the sample. Sequenced material: CD4+ T cells from PBMCs cultured without peptide, taken before COVID-19 vaccination. Receptor source: a human donor who received a COVID-19 vaccine.

The chain links TRBV7-7 to TRBJ2-2, with a possible D match to TRBD1 (5 bases). CDR3 length equals 15 residues. CDR1 and CDR2 (germline): SSHAT, FNYEAQ (reference sequence). The germline V and J ends were trimmed by 1 base and 5 bases, with 11 bases remaining between them. The CDR3 DNA sequence: TGTGCCAGCAGCTTAGAATACAGGCCTACCGGGGAGCTGTTTTTT. This sequence encodes CASSLEYRPTGELFF.

The J gene is TRBJ1-2, the V gene TRBV18, with 12 bases aligning to TRBD1. Germline V gives CDR1 KGHSH, CDR2 LQKENI. Trimming took 3 bases from V and 9 from J; bases not matched to a gene: 2. CDR3 size: 13 residues. The CDR3 reads CASSPGTGGSYTF. The CDR3, as DNA: TGTGCCAGCTCACCGGGGACAGGGGGCAGCTACACCTTC.

This chain connects TRBV11-2 to TRBJ2-3; D is perhaps TRBD2 (6 bases). V lost 1 base and J lost 4, with 15 bases in between. The CDR3 spans 16 residues. Germline lookup yields CDR1 SGHAT and CDR2 FQNNGV. The chain's CDR3 is CASSLVRGPGADTQYF. The CDR3 DNA follows: TGTGCCAGCAGCTTAGTGCGGGGCCCGGGGGCAGATACGCAGTATTTT.

This CDR3 is CASRVVGTDYNEQFF. CDR3 nucleotides: TGCGCCAGCCGCGTAGTTGGGACAGATTACAATGAGCAGTTCTTC. The V call is TRBV5-1, the J call TRBJ2-1, with TRBD1 matching 7 bases. The V gene's germline CDR1 is SGHRS and CDR2 YFSETQ. This CDR3 spans 15 amino acids. Unmatched junction bases numbered 11, after V lost 7 bases and J lost 4 bases. Supplemented by reference TRBV5-1 and TRBJ2-1, the full variable domain reads KAGVTQTPRYLIKTRGQQVTLSCSPISGHRSVSWYQQTPGQGLQFLFEYFSETQRNKGNFPGRFSGRQFSNSRSEMNVSTLELGDSALYLCASRVVGTDYNEQFFGPGTRLTVL.

The table lists this clone with a few counts. In DNA form, the CDR3 reads TGCGCCAGCAGCACCGGAGAGTGGGGAACCGAGCAGTACGTC. It codes for CASSTGEWGTEQYV. This sequence joins TRBV5-1 and TRBJ2-7, with D unresolved. The germline V and J ends were trimmed by 4 bases and 6 bases, with 17 bases remaining between them. The germline gives CDR1 SGHRS, CDR2 YFSETQ. The CDR3 sequence is 14 residues long.

This clone was observed a single time. This rearrangement joins TRBV7-9 to TRBJ1-2, with D maybe TRBD1 (5 bases). Germline V CDR1 and CDR2: SEHNR, FQNEAQ (reference sequence). This CDR3 has 16 amino acids. The V end was cut by 6 bases, the J end by 3 bases, with 20 bases between. The CDR3: CASREHDGARDYGYTF. CDR3 DNA: TGTGCCAGCAGAGAACATGATGGGGCGCGGGACTATGGCTACACCTTC.

V gene TRBV5-8 combines with J gene TRBJ1-4; D not certain. This CDR3 has 16 amino acids. V was shortened by 0 bases and J by 6 bases, with 15 bases between the two germline ends. Germline values: CDR1 SGHTS, CDR2 YDEGEE. CDR3 coding DNA: TGTGCCAGCAGCTTGGTTGTGGTTCCGGGCTATGAAAAACTGTTTTTT. Translating it yields CASSLVVVPGYEKLFF.

This chain joins TRBV4-2 and TRBJ2-3, with 11 nucleotides matching TRBD2. V shed 4 bases, J shed 1 base, and the junction held 10 bases outside the gene matches. Germline CDR1 reads LGHNA; CDR2 reads YNFKEQ. The CDR3 runs to 18 residues. Here the CDR3 reads CASSPYLGTSGRTDTQYF. DNA for the CDR3: TGTGCCAGCAGCCCCTATTTAGGGACTAGCGGCCGCACAGATACGCAGTATTTT.

V usage is TRBV2 and J usage is TRBJ2-3; perhaps D is TRBD1 or TRBD2 (7 bases each). The ends were cut back, 4 bases at V and 5 bases at J, with 16 bases in the middle. The CDR3 has 15 residues. The germline CDR1 and CDR2 sequences are SNHLY and FYNNEI. CDR3 coding DNA: TGTGCCAGCAGTGCAGGGGGGGGGCCCGTAGATACGCAGTATTTT. Its protein is CASSAGGGPVDTQYF.

The chain links TRBV30 to TRBJ1-1; the D gene is possibly TRBD1 (6 bases). Germline-derived CDR1 and CDR2 are GTSNPN and SVGIG (reference sequence). This CDR3 is 16 amino acids long. Deletions cut 2 bases from V and 1 base from J, with 17 bases between. The CDR3 spells CAWSSPSLRGNTEAFF. The CDR3 region has the DNA TGTGCCTGGAGTTCCCCCTCCCTCAGGGGGAACACTGAAGCTTTCTTT. Combining the CDR3 with reference TRBV30 and TRBJ1-1 gives the whole variable domain SQTIHQWPATLVQPVGSPLSLECTVEGTSNPNLYWYRQAAGRGLQLLFYSVGIGQISSEVPQNLSASRPQDRQFILSSKKLLLSDSGFYLCAWSSPSLRGNTEAFFGQGTRLTVV.

The V and J genes are TRBV14 and TRBJ2-1, with D perhaps matching TRBD1 (5 bases). The CDR3 has 13 residues. The V end was cut by 3 bases, the J end by 12 bases, with 15 bases between. Germline-derived CDR1 and CDR2 are SGHDN and FVKESK. The CDR3 here is CASSHAGAPGQFF. CDR3 sequence (DNA): TGTGCCAGCAGCCACGCTGGGGCACCCGGGCAGTTCTTC.